This TCR beta chain is from a study of T cells in Graves' hyperthyroidism and ophthalmopathy. Study-wide context: Blood from the periphery was taken at initial diagnosis, before any treatment. Study-wide points: Patients with ophthalmopathy were separated from those with stable hyperthyroidism by a 13 V-J model. Ophthalmopathy, as predicted by the model, came a median approximately 5.9 months after the prediction.

This clonotype showed up just a few times. Its target is unknown. Orbital computed tomography and thyroid ultrasound, together with serum TRAb and thyroxine and clinical symptoms, were used for diagnoses. Regions amplified from RNA transcripts were the TCR beta CDR3 regions. The HTBI primer set drove a first-round RT-PCR of the TCR CDR3. TCRdb used MiXCR to reprocess the multiplex PCR reads, holding one entry per CDR3 protein. Here the sample spans under 450,000 distinct CDR3 sequences, about 18% being singletons. The source of this sequence is a woman in her twenties or thirties with Graves' hyperthyroidism that later progressed to Graves' ophthalmopathy. Sequenced sample: blood.

The chain's CDR3 is CASSQFYREVPGEQFF. Here the CDR3 DNA reads TGTGCCAGCAGCCAATTTTACAGGGAAGTTCCCGGGGAGCAGTTCTTC. This chain joins TRBV4-2 and TRBJ2-1; tentative D call: TRBD1 (6 bases). V was trimmed by 2 bases and J by 10 bases, leaving 21 bases between them. Germline CDR1 LGHNA, CDR2 YNFKEQ. The CDR3 consists of 16 residues.